This T cell receptor beta chain appears in the sequencing data of a study of graft-versus-host responses after intestinal transplantation. The CDR3 is made up of 14 amino acids. V shed 10 bases and J shed 9 bases, with 22 bases lying between them. Germline V CDR1 and CDR2: SGHTA, FQGTGA. The data were produced by immunoSEQ multiplex PCR, yet TCRdb's version contains in-frame clones alone and is incomplete. Of approximately 20,000 clones in the sample, around nine tenths are singletons; the top ten hold approximately 9%. The input for sequencing was PBMCs, taken approximately 230 days after intestinal transplant. The chain carries TRBV7-3 and TRBJ2-1; D ambiguous. The receptor was isolated from a human patient who received an intestinal transplant, so some T cells may come from the graft donor. The DNA of the CDR3 is TGTGCCAACGATACCGTAGAGTGCCTAGGTGAGCAGTTCTTC. The encoded protein is CANDTVECLGEQFF.